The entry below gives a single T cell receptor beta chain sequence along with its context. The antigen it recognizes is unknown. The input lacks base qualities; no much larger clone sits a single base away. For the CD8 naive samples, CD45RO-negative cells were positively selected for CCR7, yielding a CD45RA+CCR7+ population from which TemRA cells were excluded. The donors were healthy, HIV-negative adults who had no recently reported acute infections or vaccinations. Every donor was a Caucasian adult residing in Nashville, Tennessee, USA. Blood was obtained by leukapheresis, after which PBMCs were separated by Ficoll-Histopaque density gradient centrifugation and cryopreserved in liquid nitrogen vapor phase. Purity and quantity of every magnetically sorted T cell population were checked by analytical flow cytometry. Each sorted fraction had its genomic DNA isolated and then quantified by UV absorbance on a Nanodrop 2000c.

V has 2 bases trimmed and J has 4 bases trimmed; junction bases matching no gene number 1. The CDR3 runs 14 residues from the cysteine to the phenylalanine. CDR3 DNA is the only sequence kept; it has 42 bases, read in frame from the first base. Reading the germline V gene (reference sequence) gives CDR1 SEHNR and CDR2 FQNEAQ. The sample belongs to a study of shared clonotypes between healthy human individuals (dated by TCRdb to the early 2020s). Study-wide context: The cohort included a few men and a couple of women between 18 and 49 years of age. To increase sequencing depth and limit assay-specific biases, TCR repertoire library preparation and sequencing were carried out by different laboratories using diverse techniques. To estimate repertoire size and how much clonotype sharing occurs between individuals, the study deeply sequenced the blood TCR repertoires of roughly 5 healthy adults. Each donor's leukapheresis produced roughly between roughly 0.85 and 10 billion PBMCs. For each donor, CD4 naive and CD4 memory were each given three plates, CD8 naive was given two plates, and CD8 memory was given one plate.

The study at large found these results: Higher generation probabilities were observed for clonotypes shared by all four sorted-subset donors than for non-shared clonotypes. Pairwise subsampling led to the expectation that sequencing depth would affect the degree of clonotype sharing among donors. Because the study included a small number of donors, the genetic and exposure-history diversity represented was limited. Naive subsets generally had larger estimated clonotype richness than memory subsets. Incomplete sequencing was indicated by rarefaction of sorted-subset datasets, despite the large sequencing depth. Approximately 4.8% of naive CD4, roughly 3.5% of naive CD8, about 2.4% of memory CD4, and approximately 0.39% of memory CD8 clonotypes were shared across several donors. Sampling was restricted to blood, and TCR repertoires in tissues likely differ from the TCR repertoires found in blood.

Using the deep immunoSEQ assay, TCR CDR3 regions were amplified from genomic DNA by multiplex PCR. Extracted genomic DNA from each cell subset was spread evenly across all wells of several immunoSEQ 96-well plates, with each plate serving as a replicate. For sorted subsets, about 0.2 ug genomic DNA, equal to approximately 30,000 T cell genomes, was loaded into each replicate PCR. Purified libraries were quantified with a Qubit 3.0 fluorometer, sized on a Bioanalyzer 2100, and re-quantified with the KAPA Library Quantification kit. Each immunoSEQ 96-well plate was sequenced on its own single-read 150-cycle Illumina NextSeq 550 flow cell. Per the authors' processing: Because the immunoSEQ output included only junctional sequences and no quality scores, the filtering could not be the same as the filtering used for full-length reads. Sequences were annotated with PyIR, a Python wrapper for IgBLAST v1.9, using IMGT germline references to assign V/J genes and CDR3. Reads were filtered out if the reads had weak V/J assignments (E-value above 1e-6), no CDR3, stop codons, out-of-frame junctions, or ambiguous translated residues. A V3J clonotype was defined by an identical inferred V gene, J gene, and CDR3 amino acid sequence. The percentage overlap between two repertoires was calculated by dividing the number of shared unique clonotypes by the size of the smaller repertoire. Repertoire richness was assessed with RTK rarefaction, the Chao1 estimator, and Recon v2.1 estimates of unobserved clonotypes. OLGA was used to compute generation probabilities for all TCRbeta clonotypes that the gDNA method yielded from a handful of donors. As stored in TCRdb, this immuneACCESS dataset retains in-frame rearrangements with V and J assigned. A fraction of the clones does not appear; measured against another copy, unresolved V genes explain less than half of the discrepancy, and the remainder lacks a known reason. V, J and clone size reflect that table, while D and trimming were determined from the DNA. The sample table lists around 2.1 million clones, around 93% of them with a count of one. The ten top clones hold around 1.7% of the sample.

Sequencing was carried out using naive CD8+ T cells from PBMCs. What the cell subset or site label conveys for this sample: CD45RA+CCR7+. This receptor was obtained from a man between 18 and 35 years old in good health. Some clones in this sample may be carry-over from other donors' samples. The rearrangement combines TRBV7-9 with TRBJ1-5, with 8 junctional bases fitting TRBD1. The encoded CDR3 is CASSLQGANQPQHF. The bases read TGTGCCAGCAGCTTACAGGGGGCGAATCAGCCCCAGCATTTT.